The sequence of this T cell receptor (beta chain) was determined in a study of blood T cell repertoires in COVID-19. Study details: The United States, Italy and Spain supplied acute and convalescent COVID-19 samples. PBMCs, B-cell-depleted T cells, or T cells were the source of the cDNA or gDNA that made up the material.

This table comes from immunoSEQ multiplex PCR, and its TCRdb copy is limited to in-frame clones, with some not included. The repertoire consists of 62,000 or so clones, with 80% to 90% occurring once and the leading ten covering about 2.9%. Germline CDR1 is SNHLY and CDR2 is FYNNEI. The germline V and J ends were trimmed by 3 bases and 9 bases, with 18 bases remaining between them. This CDR3 is built from 15 residues. The chain has TRBV2 and TRBJ2-1; D may be TRBD2 (5 bases). This TCR was recovered from a man aged 50 or older with acute or convalescent COVID-19. The specimen was peripheral blood. CDR3 in amino acids: CASSDLFTSDIEQFF. The CDR3, as DNA: TGTGCCAGCAGTGACTTATTTACTAGTGACATTGAGCAGTTCTTC.